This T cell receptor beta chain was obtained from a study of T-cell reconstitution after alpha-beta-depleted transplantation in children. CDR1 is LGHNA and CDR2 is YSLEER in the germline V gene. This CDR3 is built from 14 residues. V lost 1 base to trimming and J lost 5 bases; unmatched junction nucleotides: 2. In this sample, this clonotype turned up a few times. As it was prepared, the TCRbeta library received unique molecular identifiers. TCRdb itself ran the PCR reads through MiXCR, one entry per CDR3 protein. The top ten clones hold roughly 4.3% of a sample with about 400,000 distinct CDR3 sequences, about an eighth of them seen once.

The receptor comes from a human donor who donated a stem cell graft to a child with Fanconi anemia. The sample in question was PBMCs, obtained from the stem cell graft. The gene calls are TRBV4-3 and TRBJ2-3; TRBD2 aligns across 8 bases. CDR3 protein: CASSQGAGGDTQYF. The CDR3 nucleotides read TGCGCCAGCAGCCAAGGGGCGGGGGGAGATACGCAGTATTTT.